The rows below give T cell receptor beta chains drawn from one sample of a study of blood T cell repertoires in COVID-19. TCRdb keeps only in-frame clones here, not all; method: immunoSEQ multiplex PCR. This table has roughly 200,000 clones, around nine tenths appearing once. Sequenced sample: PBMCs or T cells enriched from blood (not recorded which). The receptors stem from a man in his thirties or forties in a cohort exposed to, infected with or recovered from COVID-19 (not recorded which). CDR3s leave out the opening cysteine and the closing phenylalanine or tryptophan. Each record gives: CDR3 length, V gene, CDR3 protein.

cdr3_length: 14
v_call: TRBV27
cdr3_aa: ASSLRREGLYNEQF

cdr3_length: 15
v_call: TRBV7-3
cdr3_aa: ASSFHYRGQNPAGYT

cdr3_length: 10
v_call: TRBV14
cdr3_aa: ASSRDSNEQF

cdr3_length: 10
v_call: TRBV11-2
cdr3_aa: ASSSAGYGYT

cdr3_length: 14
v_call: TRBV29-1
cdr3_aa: SVEPLGRGRGDTQY

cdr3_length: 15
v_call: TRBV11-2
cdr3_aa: ASSASLGEGVYNEQF

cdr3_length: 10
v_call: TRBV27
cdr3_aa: ASSSQGYGYT

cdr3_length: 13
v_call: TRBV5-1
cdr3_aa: ASSLGTGGADGYT

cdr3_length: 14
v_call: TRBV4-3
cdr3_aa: ASSQETGVLSETQY

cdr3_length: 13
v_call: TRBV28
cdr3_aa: ASIPWGRAIEEQY

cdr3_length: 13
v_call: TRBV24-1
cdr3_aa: ATRSTSGNYNEQF